This TCR beta chain stems from a study of blood T cell repertoires in COVID-19 (dated by TCRdb to 2020 to 2022). About the investigation overall: Samples from collaborators originated in the United States, Italy and Spain and spanned both the acute and convalescent phases of COVID-19. The samples were drawn from the first 160 participants of the ongoing ImmuneRACE study and from 1,254 subjects provided by 6 global collaborators. Nearly every sample came with metadata listing a de-identified subject ID, COVID-19 status, age in years and sex. The repertoires were released in a freely available public database intended as a resource for research on the immune response to SARS-CoV-2. The prospective study material was composed of cDNA or gDNA derived from T cells, B-cell-depleted T cells, or PBMCs. Where available, HLA class I and class II types were obtained from metadata supplied by the sample provider rather than from assay-based typing. Deeply sampled blood TCRbeta repertoires from subjects exposed to, actively infected with, or recovered from COVID-19 were included in the dataset. What the authors observed across the whole study: The quantity of clinical and demographic metadata differed by source and by participant and was supplied without curation.

Collaborating institutions collected whole blood in K2EDTA tubes following their own protocols. Collaborator samples were shipped for TCRbeta analysis as frozen whole blood, isolated PBMCs, or DNA extracted from either sample type. Inclusive of the bounding cysteine and phenylalanine, the CDR3 is 16 residues long. Only the CDR3 DNA is retained, 48 bases long and in frame from the first base. CDR1 is given as GTSNPN and CDR2 as SVGIG, both from the germline V gene (reference sequence). V is shortened by 0 bases, J by 9 bases, and the region joining them spans 18 bases. The immunoSEQ Assay, a bias-controlled multiplex PCR, was used to amplify TCRbeta CDR3 regions from genomic DNA. Under the source paper's analysis protocol: The number of nucleated cells in each sample was estimated from the amplification of reference gene primers within the assay. Sequence reads were collapsed and filtered to measure the absolute abundance of every unique TCRbeta CDR3 rearrangement. For each sample, productive Simpson clonality was calculated by taking the square root of Simpson's diversity index across productive rearrangements. TCRdb's version of the immuneACCESS table is confined to in-frame rearrangements and falls short of the full clone set. An unresolved V gene accounts for under half of the shortfall where checked; the remainder is of unknown origin. V and J calls and clone size follow that table, whereas D and trimming were derived from the DNA. The sample table shows approximately 150,000 clones, and over 70% are seen once. About 1.5% of the sample belongs to the ten largest clones.

Points on this clone: The antigen it recognizes is unknown. Base qualities are missing; no much larger clone stands one base away.

The chain joins TRBV30 to TRBJ1-6; the D gene identity is not certain. This TCR was sampled from a woman between 45 and 60 years old with acute or convalescent COVID-19. Sequencing was performed on peripheral blood. The nucleotides are TGTGCCTGGAGTGTAAGGTACGGAGGCCTAGGTTCACCCCTCCACTTT. It specifies CAWSVRYGGLGSPLHF.